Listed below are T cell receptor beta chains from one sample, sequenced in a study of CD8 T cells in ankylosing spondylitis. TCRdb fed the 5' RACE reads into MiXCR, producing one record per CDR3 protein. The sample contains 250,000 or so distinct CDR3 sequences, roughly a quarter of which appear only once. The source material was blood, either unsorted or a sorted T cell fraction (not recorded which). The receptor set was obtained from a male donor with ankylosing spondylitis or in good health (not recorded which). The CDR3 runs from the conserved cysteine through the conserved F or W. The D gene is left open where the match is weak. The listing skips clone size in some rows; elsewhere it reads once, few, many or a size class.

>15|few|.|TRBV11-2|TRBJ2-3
TGTGCCAGCAGCTTAGATTCAAGGGGCACAGATACGCAGTATTTT
CASSLDSRGTDTQYF
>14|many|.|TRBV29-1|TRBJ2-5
TGCAGCGTTGAAGGAGTGATCCGACAAGAGACCCAGTACTTC
CSVEGVIRQETQYF
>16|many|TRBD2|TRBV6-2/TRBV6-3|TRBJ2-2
TGTGCCAGCAAACCCGGGACTAGCGGACACACCGGGGAGCTGTTTTTT
CASKPGTSGHTGELFF
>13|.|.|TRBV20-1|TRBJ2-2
TGCAGTGCTAGAGGACCAGTCACCGGGGAGCTGTTTTTT
CSARGPVTGELFF
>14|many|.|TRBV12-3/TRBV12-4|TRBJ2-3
TGTGCCAGCAGTTTAGACGGTAGCACAGATACGCAGTATTTT
CASSLDGSTDTQYF
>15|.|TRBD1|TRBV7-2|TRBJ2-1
TGTGCCAGCAGCCTCCCTCGGACAGGGGCCAATGAGCAGTTCTTC
CASSLPRTGANEQFF
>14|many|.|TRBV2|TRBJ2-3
TGTGCCAGCACCCCACGATCGCCGCAGAATACGCAGTATTTT
CASTPRSPQNTQYF
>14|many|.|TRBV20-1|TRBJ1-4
TGCAGTGCTAGATGGAGTACTGCGAATGAAAAACTGTTTTTT
CSARWSTANEKLFF
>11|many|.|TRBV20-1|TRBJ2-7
TGCAGTGCTACGAGGGGTTACGAGCAGTACTTC
CSATRGYEQYF
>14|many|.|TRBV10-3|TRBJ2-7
TGTGCCATCAGTGATCCCTACCGATACTACGAGCAGTACTTC
CAISDPYRYYEQYF
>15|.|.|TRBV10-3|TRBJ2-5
TGTGCCATCAGTGACGGTAGGGGGGTATCAGAGACCCAGTACTTC
CAISDGRGVSETQYF
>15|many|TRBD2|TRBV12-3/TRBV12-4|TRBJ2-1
TGTGCCAGCAGTTTAGCTAGCGGGGGGGCGAATGAGCAGTTCTTC
CASSLASGGANEQFF
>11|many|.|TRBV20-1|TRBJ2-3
TGCAGTGCTAGAGTAGGGGATACGCAGTATTTT
CSARVGDTQYF
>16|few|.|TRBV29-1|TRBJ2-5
TGCAGCGTTCCCCCAGTTGGAGGGACTGCTCAAGAGACCCAGTACTTC
CSVPPVGGTAQETQYF
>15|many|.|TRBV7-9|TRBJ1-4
TGTGCCAGCAGCTTAGGTCCTTCTAGGGGCGAAAAACTGTTTTTT
CASSLGPSRGEKLFF
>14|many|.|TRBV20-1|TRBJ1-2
TGCAGTGCTAGACTGGTCGATAGTGGGGATGGCTACACCTTC
CSARLVDSGDGYTF
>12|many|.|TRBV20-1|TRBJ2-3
TGCAGTGCTAGCGGGGCGGGAGATACGCAGTATTTT
CSASGAGDTQYF
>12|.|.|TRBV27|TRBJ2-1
TGTGCCAGCGCTCAGGGTTTCAGTGAGCAGTTCTTC
CASAQGFSEQFF
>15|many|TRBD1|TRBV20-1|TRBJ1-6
TGCAGTGCTCGACAGGGAAACGGATATAATTCACCCCTCCACTTT
CSARQGNGYNSPLHF
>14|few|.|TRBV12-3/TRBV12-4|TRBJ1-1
TGTGCCAGCAGTTTAAGTGGACTCAAGACTGAAGCTTTCTTT
CASSLSGLKTEAFF
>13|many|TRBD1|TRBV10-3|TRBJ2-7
TGTGCCATCAGAAGGGACAGCCCCTACGAGCAGTACTTC
CAIRRDSPYEQYF
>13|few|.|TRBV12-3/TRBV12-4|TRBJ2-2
TGTGCCAGCACGGGACTGAACACCGGGGAGCTGTTTTTT
CASTGLNTGELFF
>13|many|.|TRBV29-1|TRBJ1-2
TGCAGCGTGAGGGGGACGGGTAACTATGGCTACACCTTC
CSVRGTGNYGYTF
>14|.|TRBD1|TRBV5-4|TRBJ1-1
TGTGCCAGCAGCATAGGACAGGGGGGAACTGAAGCTTTCTTT
CASSIGQGGTEAFF
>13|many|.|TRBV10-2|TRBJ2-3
TGCGCCAGCAGGACTAGTAACACAGATACGCAGTATTTT
CASRTSNTDTQYF
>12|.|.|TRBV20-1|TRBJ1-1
TGCACGGGGCTGTTCATAAACACTGAAGCTTTCTTT
CTGLFINTEAFF
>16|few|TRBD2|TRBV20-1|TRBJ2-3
TGCAGTGCTATCATCCCCACTAGCGGGGGGATGGATACGCAGTATTTT
CSAIIPTSGGMDTQYF
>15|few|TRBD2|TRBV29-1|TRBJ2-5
TGCAGCGTCCGGGAACTAGCGGGGGCGGGGGAGACCCAGTACTTC
CSVRELAGAGETQYF
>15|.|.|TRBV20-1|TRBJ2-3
TGCAGTGCCCGAGTGCGGGAACTCCTCACGTCTCCGCAGTATTTT
CSARVRELLTSPQYF
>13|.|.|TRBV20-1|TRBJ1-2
TGCAGTGCTAGTATGGGAGCTAACTATGGCTACACCTTC
CSASMGANYGYTF
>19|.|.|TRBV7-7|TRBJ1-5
TGTGCTAGCAGCTTAGTTAACCCACCGACCCGGGGTGGCAATCAGCCCCAGCATTTT
CASSLVNPPTRGGNQPQHF
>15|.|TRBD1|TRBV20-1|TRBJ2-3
TGCAGTGCACCGATGACAGGGGGCGCGACAGATACGCAGTATTTT
CSAPMTGGATDTQYF
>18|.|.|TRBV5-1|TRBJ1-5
TGCGCCAGCAGCTTGGTCCCGACCACAGGGCTCAGCAATCAGCCCCAGCATTTT
CASSLVPTTGLSNQPQHF
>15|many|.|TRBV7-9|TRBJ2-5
TGTGCCAGCAGCTTAGCGGGGGGCCGTCAAGAGACCCAGTACTTC
CASSLAGGRQETQYF
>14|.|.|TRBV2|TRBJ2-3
TGTGCCAGCACGAAGTTAACTAGCACAGATACGCAGTATTTT
CASTKLTSTDTQYF
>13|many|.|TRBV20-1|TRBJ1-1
TGCAGTGCTAGTAAGGACAGTGACACTGAAGCTTTCTTT
CSASKDSDTEAFF
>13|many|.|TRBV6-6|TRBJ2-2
TGTGCCAGCGCGAACTGGGGGGCCGGGGAGCTGTTTTTT
CASANWGAGELFF
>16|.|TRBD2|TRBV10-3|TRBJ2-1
TGTGCCATCGGCCAAACTAGCGGCGCTCCACCGAGGGAGCAGTTCTTC
CAIGQTSGAPPREQFF
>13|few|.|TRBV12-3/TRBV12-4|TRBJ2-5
TGTGCCAGCAGTTTTACAGACCAAGAGACCCAGTACTTC
CASSFTDQETQYF